The clone carrying this T cell receptor (beta chain) has a count of ten or more. The data derive from a study of T cell repertoires in cytomegalovirus infection. TCRdb reprocessed the reads via MiXCR and lists one record per CDR3 protein. The sample lists 450,000 to 550,000 distinct CDR3 sequences, more than 15% occurring once. The sequence derives from a human donor in good health (CMV status not recorded). Some clones in this sample may be carry-over from other donors' samples. Specimen: CD8+ T cells from PBMCs.

The CDR3 loop reads CASSQTGGSPYGYTF. CDR3 DNA: TGTGCCAGCAGCCAGACGGGGGGAAGCCCCTATGGCTACACCTTC. The chain has TRBV7-9 and TRBJ1-2, with D possibly being TRBD1 (5 bases). CDR1 SEHNR and CDR2 FQNEAQ come from the germline V gene (reference sequence). V lost 5 bases and J lost 4, with 17 bases in between. The CDR3 contains 15 residues. Using reference TRBV7-9 and TRBJ1-2 for the parts outside the CDR3, the full variable domain is DTGVSQNPRHKITKRGQNVTFRCDPISEHNRLYWYRQTLGQGPEFLTYFQNEAQLEKSRLLSDRFSAERPKGSFSTLEIQRTEQGDSAMYLCASSQTGGSPYGYTFGSGTRLTVV.